The entry below describes one T cell receptor (beta chain). J lost 7 bases, V lost 1 base, and 6 bases had no gene match. CDR3 length: 14 residues. Germline V gives CDR1 LGHDT, CDR2 YNNKEL (reference sequence). Original data processing: Amplification from reference gene primers served as the basis for estimated nucleated cell counts. Here immunoSEQ multiplex PCR was the method, and the copy in TCRdb shows in-frame clones only, minus some. The DNA was the basis for D and trimming; V, J and clone size are from that table. In the table there are about 120,000 clones, roughly 84% of which are singletons. The record originates from a study of blood T cell repertoires in COVID-19. Across the study: Acute and convalescent COVID-19 specimens originated in the United States, Italy and Spain. T cells, B-cell-depleted T cells, or PBMCs supplied cDNA or gDNA.

Sequencing was carried out using peripheral blood. This TCR came from a man aged 60 to 69 with acute or convalescent COVID-19. The chain carries TRBV3-1 (or the pseudogene TRBV3-2) and TRBJ2-7; 8 positions match TRBD1. CDR3 protein: CASSQVAGGREQYF. The CDR3 DNA sequence: TGTGCCAGCAGCCAAGTTGCAGGGGGCAGGGAGCAGTACTTC.